These 15 T cell receptor beta chains came from one sample sequenced in a study of cytomegalovirus exposure and HLA in healthy donors. PCR involved 60 Vbeta and 13 Jbeta primers. Repertoires were generated with immunoSEQ multiplex PCR, while TCRdb's copy carries only in-frame clones and drops some. The table has approximately 160,000 clones, more than 75% seen once. The sequenced sample consisted of PBMCs. The receptor source for this set is a girl under 18 in good health and CMV-seropositive.

This chain joins TRBV2 and TRBJ2-1; 11 nucleotides match TRBD2. Looked up from germline, CDR1 is SNHLY and CDR2 is FYNNEI. This CDR3 comprises 13 residues. With 6 bases clipped from V and 6 bases from J, the junction kept 1 base outside the gene matches. CDR3 protein: CASRGLAGNEQFF. In nucleotides, the CDR3 is TGTGCCAGCAGAGGACTAGCGGGCAATGAGCAGTTCTTC. Based on the CDR3 plus reference TRBV2 and TRBJ2-1, the full variable domain is EPEVTQTPSHQVTQMGQEVILRCVPISNHLYFYWYRQILGQKVEFLVSFYNNEISEKSEIFDDQFSVERPDGSNFTLKIRSTKLEDSAMYFCASRGLAGNEQFFGPGTRLTVL.

The chain couples TRBV5-6 to TRBJ2-7; 10 bases agree with TRBD1. The CDR3 runs 15 residues. V was clipped by 0 bases and J by 4 bases; unmatched bases: 4. The germline V gene encodes CDR1 SGHDT and CDR2 YYEEEE. CDR3 nucleotide sequence: TGTGCCAGCAGCTTGGCCAGGACAGGGGGGTACGAGCAGTACTTC. Protein product: CASSLARTGGYEQYF. Full variable domain (outside the CDR3, taken from reference TRBV5-6 and TRBJ2-7): DAGVTQSPTHLIKTRGQQVTLRCSPKSGHDTVSWYQQALGQGPQFIFQYYEEEERQRGNFPDRFSGHQFPNYSSELNVNALLLGDSALYLCASSLARTGGYEQYFGPGTRLTVT.

V and J are TRBV7-9 and TRBJ1-1; D ambiguous. The CDR3 sequence is 11 residues long. Germline V gene lookup returns CDR1 SEHNR and CDR2 FQNEAQ (reference sequence). The ends were cut back, 5 bases at V and 3 bases at J, with 4 bases in the middle. The CDR3, as DNA: TGTGCCAGCAGCCCCTACACTGAAGCTTTCTTT. Translated, it gives CASSPYTEAFF.

The genes are TRBV27 and TRBJ1-2; maybe TRBD1 (5 bases). V lost 5 bases and J 4 bases, leaving 14 bases between the germline ends. Per the germline V gene, CDR1 is MNHEY and CDR2 is SMNVEV (reference sequence). This CDR3 spans 14 amino acids. CDR3 bases: TGTGCCAGCAGTCGGTCGGACACGGGCTATGGCTACACCTTC. It is translated as CASSRSDTGYGYTF.

The chain carries TRBV5-1 and TRBJ2-1, with TRBD2 matching over 12 bases. After removal of 5 bases from V and 7 bases from J, the junction contained 13 bases not matched to a gene. The CDR3 is made up of 17 amino acids. Germline-derived CDR1 and CDR2 are SGHRS and YFSETQ. CDR3 DNA: TGCGCCAGCAGTAAATACAGACTAGCGGGAGATATGAATGAGCAGTTCTTC. It yields the protein CASSKYRLAGDMNEQFF.

This clone was seen once. The V gene is TRBV2, the J gene TRBJ2-7; 9 nucleotides agree with TRBD1. The junction had 8 bases not matched to a gene; V was cut back by 5 bases and J by 6 bases. This CDR3 is 14 amino acids long. Germline V CDR1 and CDR2: SNHLY, FYNNEI. CDR3 sequence: CASSPGQGFGEQYF. In nucleotides, the CDR3 is TGTGCCAGCAGTCCGGGACAGGGTTTTGGCGAGCAGTACTTC. Looking up the rest from reference TRBV2 and TRBJ2-7 gives the full variable domain: EPEVTQTPSHQVTQMGQEVILRCVPISNHLYFYWYRQILGQKVEFLVSFYNNEISEKSEIFDDQFSVERPDGSNFTLKIRSTKLEDSAMYFCASSPGQGFGEQYFGPGTRLTVT.

V usage is TRBV30 and J usage is TRBJ2-3; perhaps TRBD2 as D (5 bases). The CDR3 loop spans 15 amino acids. Germline lookup yields CDR1 GTSNPN and CDR2 SVGIG (reference sequence). V was clipped by 1 base and J by 2 bases, with 13 bases between them. In DNA, the CDR3 is TGTGCCTGGAGTGCCCGGTCGGGGATCACAGATACGCAGTATTTT. Translation: CAWSARSGITDTQYF. Looking up the rest from reference TRBV30 and TRBJ2-3 gives the full variable domain: SQTIHQWPATLVQPVGSPLSLECTVEGTSNPNLYWYRQAAGRGLQLLFYSVGIGQISSEVPQNLSASRPQDRQFILSSKKLLLSDSGFYLCAWSARSGITDTQYFGPGTRLTVL.

This clone was seen a handful of times. This rearrangement joins TRBV7-8 to TRBJ2-5, with TRBD1 matching 9 bases. CDR1 and CDR2 (germline): SGHVS, FQNEAQ. This CDR3 has 16 residues. Losses at the gene ends were 4 bases for V and 4 bases for J; bases not matched to a gene: 10. The CDR3 bases are TGTGCCAGCAGCTCCCATTATACAGGGGGCCCAGAGACCCAGTACTTC. It specifies CASSSHYTGGPETQYF.

The chain couples TRBV7-7 to TRBJ2-5; 7 bases align to TRBD2. Germline values: CDR1 SSHAT, CDR2 FNYEAQ (reference sequence). CDR3 length equals 14 residues. This CDR3 reads CASGLLGFGETQYF. As DNA, the CDR3 is TGTGCTAGCGGGTTACTAGGATTTGGAGAGACCCAGTACTTC.

The gene calls are TRBV7-9 and TRBJ1-2; TRBD1 matches 7 bases. V shed 2 bases and J 1 base; nucleotides not matched to a gene: 7. This CDR3 contains 16 residues. Germline V gene data show CDR1 as SEHNR and CDR2 as FQNEAQ (reference sequence). The CDR3 here is CASSLLGGISNYGYTF. The CDR3 nucleotides read TGTGCCAGCAGCTTACTAGGGGGCATAAGTAACTATGGCTACACCTTC.

The chain employs TRBV7-9 and TRBJ2-2, with 10 bases identical to TRBD2. Germline trimming cut 3 bases from V and 5 bases from J; bases unmatched to any gene: 3. This CDR3 contains 15 residues. The germline V gene has CDR1 SEHNR and CDR2 FQNEAQ (reference sequence). CDR3 DNA: TGTGCCAGCAGCTTCGGAGCGGGGGGGACCGGGGAGCTGTTTTTT. Residues: CASSFGAGGTGELFF. The full variable domain, its missing parts supplied by reference TRBV7-9 and TRBJ2-2, is DTGVSQNPRHKITKRGQNVTFRCDPISEHNRLYWYRQTLGQGPEFLTYFQNEAQLEKSRLLSDRFSAERPKGSFSTLEIQRTEQGDSAMYLCASSFGAGGTGELFFGEGSRLTVL.

V usage is TRBV6-5 and J usage is TRBJ1-1; D uncertain. CDR1 MNHEY and CDR2 SVGAGI come from the germline V gene. V lost 0 bases, J lost 2 bases, and 10 bases lay in between. The CDR3 runs to 15 residues. CDR3 amino acids: CASSYSRQSNTEAFF. CDR3 coding DNA: TGTGCCAGCAGTTACTCGAGACAAAGTAACACTGAAGCTTTCTTT.

The chain recombines TRBV29-1 with TRBJ2-3; perhaps TRBD2 as D (5 bases). The CDR3 has 14 amino acids. V was cut by 3 bases and J by 3 bases, with 13 bases left in between. In germline, CDR1 is SQVTM, CDR2 ANQGSEA. CDR3 sequence reads: CSVDGGGKTDTQYF. The CDR3 nucleotides read TGCAGCGTTGATGGCGGAGGAAAGACAGATACGCAGTATTTT.

The gene calls are TRBV27 and TRBJ1-3; 8 bases fit TRBD1. V shed 5 bases and J 4 bases; nucleotides not matched to a gene: 7. This CDR3 is 15 amino acids long. Per the germline V gene, CDR1 is MNHEY and CDR2 is SMNVEV (reference sequence). CDR3 loop: CASSVRDRGGNTIYF. The CDR3 DNA reads as TGTGCCAGCAGTGTGCGCGACAGGGGCGGAAACACCATATATTTT.

This chain uses TRBV29-1 with TRBJ1-2, with D hard to call. CDR1 SQVTM and CDR2 ANQGSEA come from the germline V gene. CDR3 length: 11 residues. Trimming shortened V by 7 bases and J by 8 bases, and 14 bases separated the two germline ends. The CDR3 nucleotides are TGCAGCGACGAAGCTCCGGGGGGCTACACCTTC. Its translation: CSDEAPGGYTF.